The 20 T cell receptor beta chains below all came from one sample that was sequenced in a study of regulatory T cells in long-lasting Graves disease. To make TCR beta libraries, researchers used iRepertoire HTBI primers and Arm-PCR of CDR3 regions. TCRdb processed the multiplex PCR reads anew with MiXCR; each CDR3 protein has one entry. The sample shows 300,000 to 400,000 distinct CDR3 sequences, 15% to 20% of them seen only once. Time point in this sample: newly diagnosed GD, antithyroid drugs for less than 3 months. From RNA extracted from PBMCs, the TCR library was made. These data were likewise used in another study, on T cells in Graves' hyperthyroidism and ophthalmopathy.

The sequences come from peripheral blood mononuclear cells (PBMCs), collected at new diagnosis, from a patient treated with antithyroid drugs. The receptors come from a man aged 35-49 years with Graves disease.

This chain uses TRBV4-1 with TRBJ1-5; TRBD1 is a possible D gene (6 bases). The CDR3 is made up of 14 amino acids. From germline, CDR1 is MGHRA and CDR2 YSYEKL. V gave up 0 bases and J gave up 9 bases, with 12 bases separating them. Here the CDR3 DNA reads TGCGCCAGCAGCCAAGAGGGGGGCCCCAGGCCCCAGCATTTT. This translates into CASSQEGGPRPQHF.

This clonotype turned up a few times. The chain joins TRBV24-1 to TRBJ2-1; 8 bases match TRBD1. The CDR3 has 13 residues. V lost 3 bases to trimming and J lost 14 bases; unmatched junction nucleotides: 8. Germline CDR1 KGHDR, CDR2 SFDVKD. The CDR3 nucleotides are TGTGCCACCAGTGATCCCGGACAGGGAGAGGAGTTCTTC. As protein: CATSDPGQGEEFF.

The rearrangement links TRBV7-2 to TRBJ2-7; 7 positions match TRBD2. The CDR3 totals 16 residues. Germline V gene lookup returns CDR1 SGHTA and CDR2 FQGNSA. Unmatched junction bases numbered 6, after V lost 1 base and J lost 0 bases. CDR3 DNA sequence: TGTGCCAGCAGCTTAGTGGGAGGGGTCAGCTCCTACGAGCAGTACTTC. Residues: CASSLVGGVSSYEQYF.

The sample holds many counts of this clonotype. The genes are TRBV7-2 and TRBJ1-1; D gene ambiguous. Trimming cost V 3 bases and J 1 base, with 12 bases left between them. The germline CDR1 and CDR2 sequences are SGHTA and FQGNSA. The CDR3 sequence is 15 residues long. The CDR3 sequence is CASSLSIAANTEAFF. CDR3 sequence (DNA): TGTGCCAGCAGCTTGAGTATTGCCGCGAACACTGAAGCTTTCTTT.

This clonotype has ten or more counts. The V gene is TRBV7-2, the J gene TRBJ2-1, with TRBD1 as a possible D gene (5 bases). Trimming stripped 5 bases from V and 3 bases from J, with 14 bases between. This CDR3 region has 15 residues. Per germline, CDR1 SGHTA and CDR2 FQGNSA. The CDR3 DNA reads TGTGCCAGCAGCAATCTGGGGCTTATCTACAATGAGCAGTTCTTC. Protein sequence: CASSNLGLIYNEQFF. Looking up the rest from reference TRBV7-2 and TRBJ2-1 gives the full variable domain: GAGVSQSPSNKVTEKGKDVELRCDPISGHTALYWYRQSLGQGLEFLIYFQGNSAPDKSGLPSDRFSAERTGGSVSTLTIQRTQQEDSAVYLCASSNLGLIYNEQFFGPGTRLTVL.

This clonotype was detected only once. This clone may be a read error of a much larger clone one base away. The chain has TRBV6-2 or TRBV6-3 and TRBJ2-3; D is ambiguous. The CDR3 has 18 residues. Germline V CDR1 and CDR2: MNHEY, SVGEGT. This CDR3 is CASSYSQASVFITDTRYF. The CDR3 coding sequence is TGTGCCAGCAGTTACTCCCAGGCCTCAGTTTTTATCACAGATACGCGGTATTTT.

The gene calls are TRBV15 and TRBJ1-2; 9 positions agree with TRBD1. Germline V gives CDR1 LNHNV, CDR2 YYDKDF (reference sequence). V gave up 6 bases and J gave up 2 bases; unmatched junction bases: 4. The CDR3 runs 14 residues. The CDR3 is CATSGTGNNYGYTF. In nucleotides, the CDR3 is TGTGCCACCAGTGGGACAGGGAACAACTATGGCTACACCTTC.

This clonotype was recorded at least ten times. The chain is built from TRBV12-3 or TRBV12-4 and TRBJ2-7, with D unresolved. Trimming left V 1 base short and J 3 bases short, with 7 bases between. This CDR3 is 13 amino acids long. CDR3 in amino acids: CASSLGQNYEQYF. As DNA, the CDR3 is TGTGCCAGCAGTTTAGGTCAGAACTACGAGCAGTACTTC.

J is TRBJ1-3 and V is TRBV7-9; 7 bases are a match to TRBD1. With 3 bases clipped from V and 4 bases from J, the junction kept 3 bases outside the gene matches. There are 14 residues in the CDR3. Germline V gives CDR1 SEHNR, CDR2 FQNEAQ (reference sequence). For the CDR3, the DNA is TGTGCCAGCAGCTTCCCGACAGGGGGAAACACCATATATTTT. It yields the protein CASSFPTGGNTIYF. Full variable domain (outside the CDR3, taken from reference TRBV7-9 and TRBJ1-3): DTGVSQNPRHKITKRGQNVTFRCDPISEHNRLYWYRQTLGQGPEFLTYFQNEAQLEKSRLLSDRFSAERPKGSFSTLEIQRTEQGDSAMYLCASSFPTGGNTIYFGEGSWLTVV.

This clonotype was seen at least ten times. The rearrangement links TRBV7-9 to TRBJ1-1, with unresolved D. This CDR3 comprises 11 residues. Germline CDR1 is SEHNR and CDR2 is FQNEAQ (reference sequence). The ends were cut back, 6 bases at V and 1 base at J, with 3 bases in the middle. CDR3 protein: CASSSNTEAFF. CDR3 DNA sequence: TGTGCCAGCAGTTCGAACACTGAAGCTTTCTTT.

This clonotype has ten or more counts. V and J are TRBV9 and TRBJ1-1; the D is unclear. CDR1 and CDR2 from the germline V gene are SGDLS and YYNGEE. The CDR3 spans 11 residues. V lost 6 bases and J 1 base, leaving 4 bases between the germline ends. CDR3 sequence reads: CASIWNTEAFF. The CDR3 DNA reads TGTGCCAGCATCTGGAACACTGAAGCTTTCTTT. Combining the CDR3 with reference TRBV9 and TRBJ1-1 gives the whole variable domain DSGVTQTPKHLITATGQRVTLRCSPRSGDLSVYWYQQSLDQGLQFLIQYYNGEERAKGNILERFSAQQFPDLHSELNLSSLELGDSALYFCASIWNTEAFFGQGTRLTVV.

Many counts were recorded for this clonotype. DNA for the CDR3: TGTGCCAGCAGACGACCGGGACAGGGCCAGCCCGGGGAGCTGTTTTTT. This sequence encodes CASRRPGQGQPGELFF. This chain uses TRBV2 with TRBJ2-2, with 9 positions matching TRBD1. Germline V lookup: CDR1 SNHLY, CDR2 FYNNEI. The CDR3 has 16 residues. The trim removed 6 bases at V and 6 bases at J, leaving 11 bases unmatched.

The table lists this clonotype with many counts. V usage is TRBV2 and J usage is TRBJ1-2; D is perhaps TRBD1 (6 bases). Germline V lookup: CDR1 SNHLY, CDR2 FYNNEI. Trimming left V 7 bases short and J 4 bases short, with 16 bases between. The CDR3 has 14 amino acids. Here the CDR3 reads CASNDRFSGYGYTF. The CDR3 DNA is TGTGCCAGCAACGACAGGTTTTCGGGCTATGGCTACACCTTC.

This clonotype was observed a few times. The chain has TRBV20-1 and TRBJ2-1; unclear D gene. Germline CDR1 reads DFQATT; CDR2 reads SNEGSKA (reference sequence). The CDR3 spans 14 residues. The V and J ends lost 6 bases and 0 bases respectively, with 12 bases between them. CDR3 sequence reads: CSARSTYSYNEQFF. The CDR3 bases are TGCAGTGCCAGGAGCACATACTCCTACAATGAGCAGTTCTTC.

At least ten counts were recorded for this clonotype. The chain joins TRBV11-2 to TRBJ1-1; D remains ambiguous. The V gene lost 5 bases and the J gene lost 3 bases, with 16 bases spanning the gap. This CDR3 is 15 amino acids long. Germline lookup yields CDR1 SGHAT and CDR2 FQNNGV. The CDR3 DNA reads TGTGCCAGCAGCGAATGGACCCGGCGGGACACTGAAGCTTTCTTT. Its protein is CASSEWTRRDTEAFF. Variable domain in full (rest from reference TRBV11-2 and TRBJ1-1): EAGVAQSPRYKIIEKRQSVAFWCNPISGHATLYWYQQILGQGPKLLIQFQNNGVVDDSQLPKDRFSAERLKGVDSTLKIQPAKLEDSAVYLCASSEWTRRDTEAFFGQGTRLTVV.

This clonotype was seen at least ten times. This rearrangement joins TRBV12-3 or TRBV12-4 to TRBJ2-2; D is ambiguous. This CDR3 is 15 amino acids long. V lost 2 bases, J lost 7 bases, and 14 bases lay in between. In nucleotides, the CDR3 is TGTGCCAGCAGTTTAAGGCCCCAGTTGTACGGGGAGCTGTTTTTT. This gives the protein CASSLRPQLYGELFF.

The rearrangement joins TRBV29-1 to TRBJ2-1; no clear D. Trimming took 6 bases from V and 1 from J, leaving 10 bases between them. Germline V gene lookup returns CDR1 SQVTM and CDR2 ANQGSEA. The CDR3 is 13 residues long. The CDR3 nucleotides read TGCAGCGTCGTCCCCGCGTCCTACAATGAGCAGTTCTTC. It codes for CSVVPASYNEQFF.

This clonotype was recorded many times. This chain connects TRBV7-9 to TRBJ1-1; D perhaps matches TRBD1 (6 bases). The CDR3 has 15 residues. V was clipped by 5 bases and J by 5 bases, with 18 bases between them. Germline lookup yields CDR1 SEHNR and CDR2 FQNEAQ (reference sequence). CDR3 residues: CASSRRGGGGTEAFF. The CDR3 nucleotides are TGTGCCAGCAGCCGCCGCGGGGGCGGTGGGACTGAAGCTTTCTTT.

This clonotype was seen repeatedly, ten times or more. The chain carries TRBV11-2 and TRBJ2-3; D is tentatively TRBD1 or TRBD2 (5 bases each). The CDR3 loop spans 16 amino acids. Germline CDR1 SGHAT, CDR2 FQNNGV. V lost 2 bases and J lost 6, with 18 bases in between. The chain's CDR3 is CASSLYGGPQGDTQYF. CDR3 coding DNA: TGTGCCAGCAGCTTATACGGCGGGCCGCAGGGTGATACGCAGTATTTT.

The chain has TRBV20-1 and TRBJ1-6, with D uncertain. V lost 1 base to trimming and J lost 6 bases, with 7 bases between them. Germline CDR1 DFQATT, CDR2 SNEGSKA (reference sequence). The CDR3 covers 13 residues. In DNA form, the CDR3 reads TGCAGTGCTAGAGTCGGGTCTAATTCACCCCTCCACTTT. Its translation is CSARVGSNSPLHF.